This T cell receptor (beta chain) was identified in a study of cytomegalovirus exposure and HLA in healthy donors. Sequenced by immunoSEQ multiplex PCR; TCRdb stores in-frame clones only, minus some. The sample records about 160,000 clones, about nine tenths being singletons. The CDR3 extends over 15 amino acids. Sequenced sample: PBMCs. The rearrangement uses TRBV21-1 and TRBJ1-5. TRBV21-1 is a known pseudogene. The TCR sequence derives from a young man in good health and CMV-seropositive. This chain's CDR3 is CASKKKEGSNQPQHF. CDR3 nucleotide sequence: TGTGCCAGCAAAAAAAAGGAGGGAAGCAATCAGCCCCAGCATTTT.